This T cell receptor (beta chain) was identified during a study of blood T cell repertoires in COVID-19. The ends were cut back, 3 bases at V and 1 base at J, with 11 bases in the middle. CDR3 size: 15 residues. The germline gives CDR1 SGHAT, CDR2 FQNNGV. Sequencing was performed with immunoSEQ multiplex PCR; in TCRdb, only in-frame clones are kept and a portion is missing. The data show over 200,000 clones, with about 88% seen just once and 1.9% held by the top ten. The chain links TRBV11-2 to TRBJ2-3, with a weak D call TRBD2 (5 bases). The sample taken for sequencing was peripheral blood. The origin of this receptor is a man between 35 and 55 years old with active or convalescent COVID-19. CDR3 region: CASSFRGRGTDTQYF. In nucleotides, the CDR3 is TGTGCCAGCAGCTTTCGGGGTCGGGGCACAGATACGCAGTATTTT.